This TCR beta chain appears in the sequencing data of a study of Ad26.COV2.S vaccination and SARS-CoV-2 variants. Study information: The authors gave Ad26.COV2.S intramuscularly, either once or twice 56 days apart.

From germline, CDR1 is SGHNT and CDR2 YYREEE (reference sequence). CDR3 size: 15 residues. V lost 4 bases, J lost 1 base, and 11 bases lay in between. Treatment described: about 20 received Ad26.COV2.S at low or high dose, single or two shots; about 5 received placebo; per-sample allocation not given. Sample collection was performed on day 63 after the first vaccine or placebo injection. TCRdb keeps only in-frame clones here, not all; method: immunoSEQ multiplex PCR. In the table there are some 340,000 clones, approximately 86% of which are singletons. The chain combines TRBV5-4 with TRBJ2-2; a possible D gene is TRBD1 (6 bases). The TCR originated in a person aged 18-65 years who received the Ad26.COV2.S COVID-19 vaccine or a placebo. Sequencing used peripheral blood, obtained in a trial of Ad26.COV2.S vaccine versus placebo. In DNA form, the CDR3 reads TGTGCCAGCAGCACTAACAGGGTGAACACCGGGGAGCTGTTTTTT. Protein: CASSTNRVNTGELFF.